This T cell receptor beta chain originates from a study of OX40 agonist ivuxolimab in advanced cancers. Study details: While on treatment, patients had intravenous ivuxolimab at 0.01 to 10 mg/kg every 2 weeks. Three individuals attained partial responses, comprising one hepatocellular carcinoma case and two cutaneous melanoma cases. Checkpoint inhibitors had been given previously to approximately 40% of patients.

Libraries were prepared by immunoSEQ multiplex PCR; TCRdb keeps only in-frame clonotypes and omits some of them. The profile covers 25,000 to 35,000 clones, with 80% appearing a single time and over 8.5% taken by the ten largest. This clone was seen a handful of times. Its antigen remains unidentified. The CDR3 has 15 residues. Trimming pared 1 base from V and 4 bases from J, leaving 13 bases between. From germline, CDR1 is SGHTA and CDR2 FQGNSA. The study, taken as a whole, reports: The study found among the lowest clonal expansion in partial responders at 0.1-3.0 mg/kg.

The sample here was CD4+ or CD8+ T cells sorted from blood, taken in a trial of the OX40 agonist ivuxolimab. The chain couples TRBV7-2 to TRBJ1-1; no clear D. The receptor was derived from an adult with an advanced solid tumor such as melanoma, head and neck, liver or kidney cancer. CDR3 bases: TGTGCCAGCAGCTTAGTTGCGCGGGGATTCACTGAAGCTTTCTTT. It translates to CASSLVARGFTEAFF.